These T cell receptor beta chains were read from a single sample in a study of T cell changes during pregnancy in multiple sclerosis. Repertoires were generated with immunoSEQ multiplex PCR, while TCRdb's copy carries only in-frame clones and drops some. In the table there are tens of thousands of clones, about 91% of which are singletons. The source was CD8+ T cells from peripheral blood mononuclear cells, collected before pregnancy. All receptors come from a female donor with multiple sclerosis, enrolled in a pregnancy study. The CDR3 runs from the conserved cysteine through the conserved F or W. A D gene is named only where the DNA matches it firmly. A row's size may be missing; if present it is once, few, many or a size class.

NA NA TRBJ2-5 TRBV4-3 CASSQDRDYQETQYF TGCGCCAGCAGCCAAGATCGTGACTACCAAGAGACCCAGTACTTC
NA NA TRBJ1-6 TRBV7-9 CASSLVGTPENSPLHF TGTGCCAGCAGCTTAGTAGGGACACCTGAAAATTCACCCCTCCACTTT
NA TRBD2 TRBJ2-3 TRBV7-9 CASSLGTSDTDTQYF TGTGCCAGCAGCCTTGGGACTAGCGACACAGATACGCAGTATTTT
NA NA TRBJ2-3 TRBV11-3 CASSPWEGGGDTQYF TGTGCCAGCAGCCCCTGGGAGGGGGGAGGAGATACGCAGTATTTT
once NA TRBJ2-7 TRBV4-1 CASSRNPGDYEQYF TGCGCCAGCAGCCGAAATCCGGGGGACTACGAGCAGTACTTC
NA TRBD1 TRBJ1-6 TRBV19 CASSIPLGQGANSPLHF TGTGCCAGTAGTATACCCCTCGGACAGGGGGCTAATTCACCCCTCCACTTT
NA NA TRBJ2-1 TRBV27 CASSLSGDEQFF TGTGCCAGCAGTTTGTCAGGGGACGAGCAGTTCTTC
NA TRBD1 TRBJ1-2 TRBV6-1 CASSELATGGAYGYTF TGTGCCAGCAGTGAATTAGCGACAGGGGGAGCCTATGGCTACACCTTC
NA TRBD2 TRBJ2-5 TRBV14 CASSHRLTGGNKETQYF TGTGCCAGCAGCCATCGGTTAACCGGGGGGAATAAAGAGACCCAGTACTTC
NA TRBD1 TRBJ2-7 TRBV27 CASRPGGVLYEQYF TGTGCCAGCAGACCAGGGGGTGTTCTCTACGAGCAGTACTTC
NA NA TRBJ1-2 TRBV6-5 CASSYTGRGEGYTF TGTGCCAGCAGTTACACGGGCAGGGGTGAGGGCTACACCTTC
NA TRBD1 TRBJ2-7 TRBV9 CASSEGQGYEQYF TGTGCCAGCAGCGAAGGACAGGGGTACGAGCAGTACTTC
NA TRBD1 TRBJ1-1 TRBV27 CASSGVTGLEDTEAFF TGTGCCAGCAGTGGAGTGACAGGGTTGGAGGACACTGAAGCTTTCTTT
NA TRBD1 TRBJ1-3 TRBV7-9 CASSSDGTAVYSGNTIYF TGTGCCAGCAGCTCCGACGGGACAGCCGTTTACTCTGGAAACACCATATATTTT
NA NA TRBJ1-1 TRBV6-5 CASSEEEVNTEAFF TGTGCCAGCAGTGAAGAGGAAGTGAACACTGAAGCTTTCTTT
NA NA TRBJ1-4 TRBV6-5 CASRSNGEEKLFF TGTGCCAGCAGATCGAACGGGGAAGAAAAACTGTTTTTT
NA NA TRBJ1-1 TRBV11-1 CASSLGSGADTEAFF TGTGCCAGCAGCTTAGGATCAGGGGCGGACACTGAAGCTTTCTTT
NA NA TRBJ1-6 TRBV13 CASSHLGREDSPLHF TGTGCCAGCAGTCACCTTGGTAGGGAGGATTCACCCCTCCACTTT
NA TRBD1 TRBJ1-2 TRBV29-1 CSVNDRGQLGYTF TGCAGCGTCAATGACAGGGGGCAGCTTGGCTACACCTTC
NA NA TRBJ2-2 TRBV5-4 CASSLGQFNTGELFF TGTGCCAGCAGCTTGGGACAGTTCAACACCGGGGAGCTGTTTTTT
NA TRBD1 TRBJ1-1 TRBV7-9 CASSLWDRGTEAFF TGTGCCAGCAGCTTATGGGACAGGGGTACTGAAGCTTTCTTT
NA TRBD2 TRBJ2-1 TRBV11-3 CASSQTSGGLYEQFF TGTGCCAGCAGTCAGACTAGCGGGGGGTTGTATGAGCAGTTCTTC
NA TRBD1 TRBJ1-5 TRBV7-9 CASRKQGSNQPQHF TGTGCCAGCAGAAAACAGGGGAGCAATCAGCCCCAGCATTTT
NA NA TRBJ2-3 TRBV4-1 CASSQELAGSDTDTQYF TGCGCCAGCAGCCAAGAGTTGGCAGGGTCTGACACAGATACGCAGTATTTT
few NA TRBJ1-2 TRBV2 CASSEARNYGYTF TGTGCCAGCAGTGAAGCGAGGAACTATGGCTACACCTTC
once TRBD2 TRBJ2-7 TRBV11-2 CASSLAGGPDEQYF TGTGCCAGCAGCTTAGCGGGGGGACCGGATGAGCAGTACTTC
NA TRBD2 TRBJ2-5 TRBV9 CASSVGRAGGQETQYF TGTGCCAGCAGCGTAGGCCGAGCGGGGGGGCAAGAGACCCAGTACTTC
NA TRBD1 TRBJ2-7 TRBV6-5 CASSYSGGAMNEQYF TGTGCCAGCAGTTACTCAGGGGGCGCGATGAACGAGCAGTACTTC
once TRBD1 TRBJ1-2 TRBV6-5 CASSYFDRGVGYTF TGTGCCAGCAGTTACTTCGACAGGGGAGTAGGCTACACCTTC
NA TRBD1 TRBJ1-2 TRBV30 CAWTGGVWGYTF TGTGCCTGGACAGGGGGCGTGTGGGGCTACACCTTC
NA TRBD2 TRBJ2-7 TRBV7-9 CASRHTPDGGMNEQYF TGTGCCAGCAGACACACACCAGACGGGGGGATGAACGAGCAGTACTTC
NA TRBD1 TRBJ1-6 TRBV27 CASSIGTGASPLHF TGTGCCAGCAGTATCGGGACAGGGGCTTCACCCCTCCACTTT
NA TRBD1 TRBJ1-5 TRBV2 CASMDREGQPQHF TGTGCCAGCATGGACAGGGAGGGGCAGCCCCAGCATTTT
NA NA TRBJ2-1 TRBV13 CASSLGSGLEQFF TGTGCCAGCAGCTTAGGGTCAGGTTTAGAGCAGTTCTTC